The T cell receptor (beta chain) described here comes from a study of cytomegalovirus exposure and HLA in healthy donors (dated by TCRdb to about 2017). Concerning the study at large: An earlier analysis of about 560 of the donors reported around 280 Gb of sequence data and roughly 120 million unique TCR beta sequences obtained from about 180 million T cells. Roughly 310 gigabases of sequencing data and 70 million to 85 million unique TCR sequences were included in an early release covering under 650 HLA-typed donors. Of the roughly 400 genotyped donors, roughly 80% were placed in the genetic ancestry cluster associated with self-reported Caucasian donors. The aim of the study was to test whether cataloging public T cell receptors could identify signatures of past pathogen exposure. The T cell repertoires of around 730 subjects were profiled by immunosequencing and related to cytomegalovirus serostatus. In addition to the first cohort of 500 to 850 subjects, a separate validation cohort of approximately 110 different subjects was used. To predict cytomegalovirus infection status, the study brought together high-throughput TCR immunosequencing, statistical association of individual TCRs with disease status, and machine learning. In a later analysis, previously published TCR beta repertoires from 550 to 750 donors were re-analyzed and high-resolution HLA genotyping was added so that TCR occurrence patterns could be studied. Rather than drawing on any new phenotypic data, the later analysis identified candidate immune exposures from TCR beta sequences and the way those sequences occurred across donors. In an earlier analysis of 587 of the donors, high-throughput TCR beta sequencing was used to judge whether each TCR beta V gene segment behaved as functional or pseudogenic. Donor age, sex, ethnicity and CMV serostatus were collected together with the repertoire data. Genome-wide SNP genotypes for about 60% of the 666 donors were used in a later genetic analysis, which treated that subset as a discovery cohort. Every discovery cohort repertoire had been produced on one sequencing platform. HLA typing covered class I and class II loci at four-digit resolution. The number of donors typed differed by locus, with about 629-640 for A, B, C, DRB1 and DQB1, around 560 for DQA1, 600 to 610 for DPA1, and 400 to 490 for DPB1. Roughly 5 DR-DQ haplotypes were handled as single units for association and clustering, since linkage in the cohort was strong. On average, around 240,000 unique TCR beta nucleotide sequences were sequenced per donor among 398 genotyped donors of the cohort, with roughly 18% of those sequences being non-productive. Findings and caveats that apply to the study as a whole: Because the 87-base-pair reads could not distinguish some IMGT-functional V segments, including TRBV6-2 and TRBV6-3, those segments were excluded. A further reported finding was that TCR beta sequences accurately predicted the HLA-A and HLA-B alleles for most subjects in the first cohort. Compared with the roughly 670-donor mean, donors in an Asian-associated ancestry cluster had fewer N-insertions in productive TCRs, according to a later genetic analysis. It was suggested by the authors that the approach could potentially be generalized to other disease states and immunological phenotypes. Immune exposure information for the cohort was limited to CMV serostatus. In a later analysis, several top co-occurrence clusters were reported to appear linked to parvovirus B19, influenza, CMV and Epstein-Barr virus. Most CMV-associated TCR beta chains appeared to be HLA-restricted in a later analysis, and the HLA associations seemed to be driven largely by CMV exposure. When HLA alleles, especially DR and DQ, strongly co-occurred, TCR associations were difficult to assign to individual alleles. Only TCR beta chains were sequenced in this cohort, and the absence of alpha or paired-chain data limited detectable features. A group of highly shared sequence variants was considered likely to be a technical artifact of the sequencing pipeline. A later analysis associated 16,951 TCR beta sequences with specific HLA alleles at a false discovery rate of 0.05. An earlier analysis of 450 to 750 of the donors showed that most TCR beta V segments appeared in productive rearrangements either about 90% or about 30% of the time, which broadly matched IMGT annotations. Compared with equally common non-associated chains, HLA-associated TCR beta chains in a later analysis were more clonally expanded and had lower generation probabilities. In vitro tests confirmed that a few of the cytomegalovirus-associated TCR beta chains recognize cytomegalovirus antigens. Because counts were too low, more than 15 rarely observed V segments, including chromosome 9 orphons, were left out of the earlier analysis of roughly 600 of the donors. In a later analysis, the rate of TCR association differed among HLA loci, with DRB1 alleles having the most associated TCRs and HLA-C alleles having the fewest. Correlated functional status among segregating V segments might be attributable to linkage disequilibrium, but an unknown experimental factor could not be ruled out. While some public TCRs were present in many individuals, most TCR sequences turned up only very rarely across donors. In the study, about 150 TCR beta chains were listed as associated with cytomegalovirus. The classifier was reported to diagnose cytomegalovirus status with high specificity and sensitivity in both the original cohort and the validation cohort. Because some donors lacked HLA typing at each locus, the association tests relied only on the typed subset. A later genetic analysis associated a missense DCLRE1C variant with V-gene and J-gene trimming of TCR beta chains, and an independent cohort replicated the association. Roughly uniform sequencing depth across donors was assumed in presence/absence analyses, although this assumption may not hold.

The cohort consisted of 666 healthy bone marrow donors. At the time of sampling, every cohort member was nominally healthy, though immune exposures that went unrecorded were likely present. The donor was CMV seronegative and was included in the group of a few hundred seronegative cohort members. Each donor provided a peripheral blood sample, and peripheral blood mononuclear cells were used for TCR beta sequencing. The Qiagen DNeasy Blood Extraction Kit was used to extract genomic DNA from the blood cell samples. Libraries were constructed by the immunoSEQ multiplex PCR assay. For the multiplex PCR, a mixture combining 60 forward primers for TCR Vbeta segments and 13 reverse primers for TCR Jbeta segments was used. The CDR3 region of rearranged TCR beta genes was amplified from genomic DNA by a multiplex PCR assay. The Illumina HiSeq System was used to sequence the amplified TCR beta libraries as 87-base-pair reads. For the original study's pipeline: In a later analysis, roughly 80 million unique TCR beta chains were counted across the roughly 670 repertoires, and approximately 9.9 million of these chains were shared by at least two donors. A nearest-neighbor algorithm error-corrected the raw reads and collapsed the reads into unique sequences, merging closely related sequences to remove PCR and sequencing errors. V, D and J gene segments were assigned by aligning CDR3 sequences to IMGT reference sequences. For a sequence to be retained, at least a six-nucleotide match to both a V gene segment and a J gene segment was required. Rearrangements were called productive when the CDR3 lacked stop codons and stayed in frame with V and J; all others were non-productive. CDR3 was defined by IMGT convention, running from the second conserved V-encoded cysteine to the conserved J-encoded phenylalanine. Sequences without an unambiguous match to a single V gene segment were excluded from the earlier analysis of about 640 of the donors. In an earlier analysis of 450 to 700 of the donors, V segments were called functional above 56.7% productive rearrangements and were called segregating when the between-donor standard deviation exceeded 5%. A statistical classification framework was built to diagnose cytomegalovirus status from the catalog of TCR beta chain sequences. In a later analysis, V and J genes were assigned by comparing TCR nucleotide sequences against IMGT/GENE-DB human TR gene sequences. A later analysis assigned CDR3 sequences and most-parsimonious VDJ recombination scenarios with the TCRdist pipeline. A later analysis defined each TCR beta chain by its CDR3 amino acid sequence plus V-gene family, and excluded reads lacking a unique V-gene family. A later analysis removed 600 or so highly shared, low-generation-probability nucleotide sequences to deal with suspected cross-contamination and a sequencing artifact. For each public chain, a later analysis derived a clonal expansion index from normalized ranks of inferred template counts within each repertoire. Generation probabilities in a later analysis came from a VDJ recombination model fitted to out-of-frame rearrangements, and those results were checked against IGoR. A later analysis scored TCR-TCR, TCR-HLA and TCR-CMV co-occurrence with hypergeometric tests, applying a repertoire-size bias correction to TCR pairs. To estimate false discovery rates, a later analysis permuted the HLA or CMV assignments 20 times. In a later analysis, co-occurring TCRs were grouped with DBSCAN, and TCRdist sequence similarity was added when clustering was performed within HLA-allele-positive subsets. Repertoires with fewer than 30,000 or more than 120,000 public chains were left out of co-occurrence clustering, as were five repertoires with anomalous nucleotide sharing. The table was pulled from immuneACCESS by TCRdb, which kept in-frame rearrangements only. Such tables lose some clones; where checked, under half of the loss comes from unresolved V genes, and the rest has no known cause. V, J and clone size are those of that table, while D and trimming were read from the DNA. In all, the sample holds 170,000 or so clones, and roughly 80% of those were seen once. Around 0.41% of the sample is in the top ten clones.

The table lists this clone with a count of one. Its antigen is currently not known. Qualities for individual bases were not recorded, and no much larger clone is one base off. Trimming removed 1 base from V and 5 bases from J, leaving 14 bases between the germline ends. From the cysteine through the phenylalanine, the CDR3 covers 15 amino acids. CDR3 DNA only is kept here, 45 bases in frame from base 1. The germline V gene (reference sequence) provides CDR1 SEHNR and CDR2 FQNEAQ. The rearrangement joined TRBV7-9 to TRBJ2-5; no D gene call is confident. Sequenced: PBMCs. This receptor was taken from a boy aged 2-9 years in good health and CMV-seronegative. In nucleotide form, the sequence is TGTGCCAGCAGCTTAGGAGACACCCCCGAGGAGACCCAGTACTTC. This yields the protein CASSLGDTPEETQYF.